One sample yielded the 29 T cell receptor beta chains listed below, sequenced in a study of T cells after posttransplantation cyclophosphamide. The assay was immunoSEQ multiplex PCR, and TCRdb's table has in-frame clones only and misses some. Here the sample spans more than 1,000 clones, under 85% being singletons. Sequenced material: memory CD8+ T cells sorted from blood. The receptors derive from a man aged 45 to 65 in good health, CMV-negative, and a related stem cell transplant donor.

J is TRBJ2-1 and V is TRBV19, with D possibly matching TRBD2 (6 bases). The CDR3 totals 15 residues. Germline values: CDR1 LNHDA, CDR2 SQIVND (reference sequence). Trimming took 5 bases from V and 3 from J, leaving 14 bases between them. The CDR3 is CASSSGEADYNEQFF. The CDR3 nucleotides are TGTGCCAGTAGTTCGGGAGAAGCAGACTACAATGAGCAGTTCTTC.

This clone was counted a single time. V and J are TRBV12-5 and TRBJ2-7, with D tentatively TRBD1 (6 bases). The CDR3 length is 14 residues. Germline V gives CDR1 LGHNT, CDR2 FRNRAP. Trimming removed 6 bases at V and 2 bases at J, with 14 bases between. The CDR3 sequence: CASGLQGAAYEQYF. The CDR3 DNA follows: TGTGCTAGTGGGCTACAGGGCGCCGCCTACGAGCAGTACTTC.

This chain links TRBV2 with TRBJ1-1, with TRBD1 matching over 9 bases. The CDR3 contains 12 residues. Germline values: CDR1 SNHLY, CDR2 FYNNEI. V shed 8 bases, J shed 4 bases, and the junction held 2 bases outside the gene matches. DNA of the CDR3: TGTGCCAGCGGGACAGGGAGCACTGAAGCTTTCTTT. This sequence encodes CASGTGSTEAFF.

The rearrangement uses TRBV16 and TRBJ2-2; TRBD1 matches at 8 bases. This CDR3 is built from 15 residues. Trimming took 6 bases from V and 3 from J; bases not matched to a gene: 6. Germline V gene lookup returns CDR1 KGHSY and CDR2 FQNENV. The DNA for the CDR3 is TGTGCCAGCAGTCCCGGACAGGGATACACCGGGGAGCTGTTTTTT. Its translation: CASSPGQGYTGELFF.

The chain employs TRBV5-8 and TRBJ2-5; 10 nucleotides align to TRBD1. Germline loops: CDR1 SGHTS, CDR2 YDEGEE. J was trimmed by 5 bases and V by 4 bases; bases with no gene match: 8. CDR3 length equals 15 residues. CDR3 sequence: CASSAGTGVRETQYF. The CDR3 bases are TGTGCCAGCAGCGCCGGGACAGGGGTTCGGGAGACCCAGTACTTC.

The genes are TRBV7-9 and TRBJ2-3; 9 nucleotides line up with TRBD2. This CDR3 region has 17 residues. Germline CDR1 is SEHNR and CDR2 is FQNEAQ (reference sequence). V dropped 5 bases and J dropped 2; count of bases not matched to a gene: 11. CDR3 loop: CASSTPTSGPPTDTQYF. The CDR3 DNA sequence: TGTGCCAGCAGCACCCCGACTAGCGGACCACCCACAGATACGCAGTATTTT. Full variable domain (missing parts from reference TRBV7-9 and TRBJ2-3): DTGVSQNPRHKITKRGQNVTFRCDPISEHNRLYWYRQTLGQGPEFLTYFQNEAQLEKSRLLSDRFSAERPKGSFSTLEIQRTEQGDSAMYLCASSTPTSGPPTDTQYFGPGTRLTVL.

The chain recombines TRBV13 with TRBJ2-1; D possibly corresponds to TRBD2 (6 bases). CDR3 length: 13 amino acids. Germline V gene data show CDR1 as PRHDT and CDR2 as FYEKMQ (reference sequence). The germline V and J ends were trimmed by 4 bases and 6 bases, with 10 bases remaining between them. CDR3: CASSSGTPNEQFF. In DNA form, the CDR3 reads TGTGCCAGCAGCTCAGGGACTCCCAATGAGCAGTTCTTC.

The sample holds a few counts of this clone. The chain has TRBV7-8 and TRBJ2-1; D possibly corresponds to TRBD2 (6 bases). The CDR3 covers 16 residues. Trimming removed 5 bases from V and 9 bases from J, with 23 bases in between. Germline-derived CDR1 and CDR2 are SGHVS and FQNEAQ. The CDR3 region is CASSPSASANWGEQFF. The CDR3, as DNA: TGTGCCAGCAGCCCAAGCGCTAGCGCCAACTGGGGTGAGCAGTTCTTC.

V is TRBV10-3 and J is TRBJ2-1, with a weak D call TRBD2 (5 bases). The CDR3 is 16 residues long. The germline V gene encodes CDR1 ENHRY and CDR2 SYGVKD. V lost 6 bases and J 5 bases, leaving 20 bases between the germline ends. The CDR3 DNA sequence: TGTGCCATCAGCGCCGTACGAGCGGAATCCAACAATGAGCAGTTCTTC. This codes for CAISAVRAESNNEQFF.

The chain couples TRBV19 to TRBJ2-5, with 7 bases fitting TRBD2. Germline trimming cut 4 bases from V and 1 base from J; bases unmatched to any gene: 3. The CDR3 length is 14 residues. Germline V gene data show CDR1 as LNHDA and CDR2 as SQIVND (reference sequence). As DNA, the CDR3 is TGTGCCAGTAGTACGGCTAGCGGCCAAGAGACCCAGTACTTC. Its protein is CASSTASGQETQYF. The full variable domain, with the rest looked up from reference TRBV19 and TRBJ2-5, is DGGITQSPKYLFRKEGQNVTLSCEQNLNHDAMYWYRQDPGQGLRLIYYSQIVNDFQKGDIAEGYSVSREKKESFPLTVTSAQKNPTAFYLCASSTASGQETQYFGPGTRLLVL.

The chain couples TRBV11-2 to TRBJ1-4; D remains ambiguous. Germline CDR1 reads SGHAT; CDR2 reads FQNNGV. This CDR3 comprises 13 residues. V lost 1 base to trimming and J lost 5 bases, with 5 bases between them. The CDR3 DNA reads as TGTGCCAGCAGCTTAGCGTTGAATGAAAAACTGTTTTTT. This encodes CASSLALNEKLFF.

The chain is built from TRBV11-3 and TRBJ1-5, with D possibly TRBD1 on 5 matching bases. Trimming stripped 1 base from V and 5 bases from J, with 9 bases between. Germline CDR1 and CDR2: SGHNT and YENEEA. This CDR3 has 14 amino acids. In DNA form, the CDR3 reads TGTGCCAGCAGCTTAGCGGGACTCCATCAGCCCCAGCATTTT. It is translated as CASSLAGLHQPQHF.

This sequence joins TRBV25-1 and TRBJ2-1, with a tentative D call TRBD2 (7 bases). CDR3 length: 15 amino acids. Germline V gene data show CDR1 as MGHDK and CDR2 as SYGVNS. The V end lost 5 bases, the J end lost 7 bases, and 18 bases lay between the germline ends. This CDR3 is CASSTGGGISNEQFF. CDR3 nucleotide sequence: TGTGCCAGCAGTACTGGGGGGGGCATATCAAATGAGCAGTTCTTC. The variable domain in full, with the rest retrieved from reference TRBV25-1 and TRBJ2-1, is EADIYQTPRYLVIGTGKKITLECSQTMGHDKMYWYQQDPGMELHLIHYSYGVNSTEKGDLSSESTVSRIRTEHFPLTLESARPSHTSQYLCASSTGGGISNEQFFGPGTRLTVL.

The rearrangement joins TRBV27 to TRBJ2-1; D uncertain. The CDR3 runs 11 residues. Germline values: CDR1 MNHEY, CDR2 SMNVEV (reference sequence). V was shortened by 5 bases and J by 4 bases, with 3 bases between the two germline ends. As DNA, the CDR3 is TGTGCCAGCAGTGTATACAATGAGCAGTTCTTC. It translates to CASSVYNEQFF.

This sequence joins TRBV11-2 and TRBJ2-7, with 7 bases lining up with TRBD2. CDR3 length equals 15 residues. Germline V gene lookup returns CDR1 SGHAT and CDR2 FQNNGV. J gave up 5 bases and V 3 bases, and 10 bases lay outside the gene matches. As DNA, the CDR3 is TGTGCCAGCAGCTTCGCTAGCGGTGAGGGCCACGAGCAGTACTTC. This translates into CASSFASGEGHEQYF.

The chain is built from TRBV19 and TRBJ2-2; possible D gene TRBD1, 6 bases. Trimming removed 6 bases from V and 1 base from J, with 6 bases in between. The CDR3 has 13 amino acids. Germline assignment: CDR1 LNHDA and CDR2 SQIVND (reference sequence). The CDR3 sequence is CASRQGNTGELFF. Here the CDR3 DNA reads TGTGCCAGTAGACAGGGGAACACCGGGGAGCTGTTTTTT.

The chain uses TRBV6-1 and TRBJ2-7, with D maybe TRBD2 (6 bases). This CDR3 has 14 residues. V was trimmed by 4 bases and J by 0 bases, leaving 10 bases between them. Per germline, CDR1 MNHNS and CDR2 SASEGT. This CDR3 is CASSGRGSSYEQYF. CDR3 coding DNA: TGTGCCAGCAGTGGGAGGGGTAGCTCCTACGAGCAGTACTTC.

J is TRBJ1-1 and V is TRBV2, with D maybe TRBD1 (6 bases). In germline, CDR1 is SNHLY, CDR2 FYNNEI. The V end lost 6 bases, the J end lost 8 bases, and 10 bases lay between the germline ends. The CDR3 loop spans 11 amino acids. The CDR3 sequence is CASRSDREAFF. In nucleotides, the CDR3 is TGTGCCAGCAGGAGTGACAGGGAAGCTTTCTTT.

The chain employs TRBV6-1 and TRBJ2-7; the D gene is possibly TRBD1 (6 bases). Trimming left V 9 bases short and J 2 bases short, with 14 bases between. The CDR3 sequence is 13 residues long. The germline CDR1 and CDR2 sequences are MNHNS and SASEGT. In DNA form, the CDR3 reads TGTGCCAGAAGAACAGGGTTCACCTACGAGCAGTACTTC. Translating gives CARRTGFTYEQYF.

The chain employs TRBV2 and TRBJ1-1; 9 positions agree with TRBD1. The CDR3 extends over 15 amino acids. The V and J ends lost 10 bases and 4 bases, in that order; junction bases with no gene match: 13. Per germline, CDR1 SNHLY and CDR2 FYNNEI. The CDR3 coding sequence is TGTGCCACCCACCGACAGGGGGAAGGGAGCACTGAAGCTTTCTTT. It specifies CATHRQGEGSTEAFF. Full variable domain (outside the CDR3, taken from reference TRBV2 and TRBJ1-1): EPEVTQTPSHQVTQMGQEVILRCVPISNHLYFYWYRQILGQKVEFLVSFYNNEISEKSEIFDDQFSVERPDGSNFTLKIRSTKLEDSAMYFCATHRQGEGSTEAFFGQGTRLTVV.

The chain recombines TRBV6-5 with TRBJ1-1, with D uncertain. Between the trimmed V and J ends, which lost 0 bases and 11 bases, there was a span of 13 bases. CDR1 is MNHEY, CDR2 SVGAGI, per germline. This CDR3 is built from 13 residues. The CDR3 spells CASSYSSELVAFF. The CDR3 nucleotides read TGTGCCAGCAGTTACTCCTCCGAACTGGTTGCTTTCTTT.

The chain employs TRBV21-1 and TRBJ2-2; the D call of TRBD1 is as the table states it, not checked on the DNA. TRBV21-1 is reported as a pseudogene. The CDR3 runs 18 residues. The CDR3 nucleotides read TGTGCCAGCAGCAAAGCCGGGGGACAGGGGGCGCAAACCGGGGAGCTGTTTTTT. The encoded protein is CASSKAGGQGAQTGELFF.

The chain recombines TRBV4-1 with TRBJ2-2, with 7 bases lining up with TRBD2. The CDR3 is made up of 16 amino acids. Germline CDR1 MGHRA, CDR2 YSYEKL. J gave up 7 bases and V 4 bases, and 12 bases lay outside the gene matches. CDR3 sequence (DNA): TGCGCCAGCAGCCCCCCTGGGGGGAGGGCAATCGGGGAGCTGTTTTTT. Protein product: CASSPPGGRAIGELFF.

The chain joins TRBV7-9 to TRBJ2-6; D possibly corresponds to TRBD2 (6 bases). The V gene's germline CDR1 is SEHNR and CDR2 FQNEAQ (reference sequence). The CDR3 has 17 residues. V shed 5 bases and J shed 0 bases, with 14 bases lying between them. Written as DNA, the CDR3 is TGTGCCAGCAGCCCATCGGAGGGTACCTCTGGGGCCAACGTCCTGACTTTC. Protein: CASSPSEGTSGANVLTF.

The rearrangement links TRBV6-1 to TRBJ2-1; 7 bases are a match to TRBD2. CDR3 size: 16 residues. After removal of 2 bases from V and 0 bases from J, the junction contained 4 bases not matched to a gene. CDR1 is MNHNS, CDR2 SASEGT, per germline. The CDR3 region is CASSEYGGYSYNEQFF. Here the CDR3 DNA reads TGTGCCAGCAGTGAATACGGGGGGTACTCCTACAATGAGCAGTTCTTC.

This clone was found a few times. The gene calls are TRBV4-3 and TRBJ2-2; D is ambiguous. V was cut by 4 bases and J by 2 bases, with 8 bases left in between. Looked up from germline, CDR1 is LGHNA and CDR2 is YSLEER. The CDR3 extends over 14 amino acids. CDR3 bases: TGCGCCAGCAGCCTTACAGTAAACACCGGGGAGCTGTTTTTT. It specifies CASSLTVNTGELFF.

The CDR3 here is CAWSGTSDSGANVLTF. The DNA of the CDR3 is TGTGCCTGGAGTGGCACTAGCGACTCTGGGGCCAACGTCCTGACTTTC. The chain has TRBV30 and TRBJ2-6, with 7 nucleotides matching TRBD2. The CDR3 length is 16 residues. In germline, CDR1 is GTSNPN, CDR2 SVGIG (reference sequence). The trim removed 1 base at V and 0 bases at J, leaving 3 bases unmatched.

The chain combines TRBV5-4 with TRBJ1-1; D unclear. V shed 1 base and J shed 3 bases, with 7 bases lying between them. Germline V gene sequence: CDR1 SGHNT, CDR2 YYREEE (reference sequence). The CDR3 runs 13 residues. The CDR3: CASSLPEDTEAFF. CDR3 DNA: TGTGCCAGCAGCTTGCCAGAGGACACTGAAGCTTTCTTT.

The chain joins TRBV2 to TRBJ1-2; no clear D. The CDR3 has 12 amino acids. Germline-derived CDR1 and CDR2 are SNHLY and FYNNEI. Trimming removed 7 bases from V and 5 bases from J, with 11 bases in between. The DNA of the CDR3 is TGTGCCAGCATTCTTAGCGGTTATGGCTACACCTTC. This encodes CASILSGYGYTF.